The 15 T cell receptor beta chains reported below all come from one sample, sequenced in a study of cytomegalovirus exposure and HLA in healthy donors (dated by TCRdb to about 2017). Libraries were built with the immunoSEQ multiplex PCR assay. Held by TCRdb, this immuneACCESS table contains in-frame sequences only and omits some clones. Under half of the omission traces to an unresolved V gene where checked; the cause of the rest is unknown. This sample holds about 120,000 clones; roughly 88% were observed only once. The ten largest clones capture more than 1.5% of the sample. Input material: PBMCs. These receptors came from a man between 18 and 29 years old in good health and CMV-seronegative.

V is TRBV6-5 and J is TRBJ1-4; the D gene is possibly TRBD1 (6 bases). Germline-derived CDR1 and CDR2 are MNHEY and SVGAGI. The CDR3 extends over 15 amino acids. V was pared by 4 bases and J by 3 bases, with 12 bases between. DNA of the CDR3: TGTGCCAGCAGTTTATGGACAGCCCCTAATGAAAAACTGTTTTTT. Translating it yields CASSLWTAPNEKLFF.

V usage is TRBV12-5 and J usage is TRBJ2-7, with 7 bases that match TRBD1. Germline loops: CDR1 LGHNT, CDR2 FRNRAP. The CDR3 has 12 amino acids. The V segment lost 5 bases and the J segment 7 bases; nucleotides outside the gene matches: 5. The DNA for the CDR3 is TGTGCTAGTGGTAACAGGGGCGGTGAGCAGTACTTC. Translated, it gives CASGNRGGEQYF.

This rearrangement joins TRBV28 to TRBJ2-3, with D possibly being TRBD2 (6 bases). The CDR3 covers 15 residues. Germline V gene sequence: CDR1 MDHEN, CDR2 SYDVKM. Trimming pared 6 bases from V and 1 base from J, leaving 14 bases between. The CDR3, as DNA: TGTGCCAGCAGCCGTACTACGGGGGGCACAGATACGCAGTATTTT. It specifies CASSRTTGGTDTQYF.

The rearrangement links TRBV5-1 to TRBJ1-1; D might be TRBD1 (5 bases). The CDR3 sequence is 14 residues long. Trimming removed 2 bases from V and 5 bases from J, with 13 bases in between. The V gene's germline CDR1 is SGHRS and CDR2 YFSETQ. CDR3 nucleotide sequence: TGCGCCAGCAGCTTTGGGACCCGGGGGACTGAAGCTTTCTTT. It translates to CASSFGTRGTEAFF.

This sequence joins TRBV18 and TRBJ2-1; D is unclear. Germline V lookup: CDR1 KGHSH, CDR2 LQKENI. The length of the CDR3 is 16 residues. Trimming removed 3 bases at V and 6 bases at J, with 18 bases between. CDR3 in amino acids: CASSPVQASWFNEQFF. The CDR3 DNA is TGTGCCAGCTCACCTGTCCAGGCATCCTGGTTCAATGAGCAGTTCTTC.

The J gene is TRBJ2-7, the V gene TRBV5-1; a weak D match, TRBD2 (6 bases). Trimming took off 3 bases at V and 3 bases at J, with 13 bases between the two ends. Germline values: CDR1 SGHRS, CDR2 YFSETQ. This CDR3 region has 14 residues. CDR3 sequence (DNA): TGCGCCAGCAGCTCCCTGGGAGGCATCTACGAGCAGTACTTC. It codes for CASSSLGGIYEQYF. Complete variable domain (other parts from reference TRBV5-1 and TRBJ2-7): KAGVTQTPRYLIKTRGQQVTLSCSPISGHRSVSWYQQTPGQGLQFLFEYFSETQRNKGNFPGRFSGRQFSNSRSEMNVSTLELGDSALYLCASSSLGGIYEQYFGPGTRLTVT.

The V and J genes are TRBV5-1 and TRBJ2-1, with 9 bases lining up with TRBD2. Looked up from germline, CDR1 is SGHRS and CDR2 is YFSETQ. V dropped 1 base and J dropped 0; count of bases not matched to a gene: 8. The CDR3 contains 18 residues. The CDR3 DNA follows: TGCGCCAGCAGCTTGAAAATGAGCGGGAGGAGCTCCTACAATGAGCAGTTCTTC. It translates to CASSLKMSGRSSYNEQFF.

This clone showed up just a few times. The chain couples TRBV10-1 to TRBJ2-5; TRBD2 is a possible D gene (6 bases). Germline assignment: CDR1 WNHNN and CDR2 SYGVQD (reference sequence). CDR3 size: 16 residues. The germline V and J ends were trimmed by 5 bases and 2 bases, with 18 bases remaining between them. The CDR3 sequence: CASSMGRGARQETQYF. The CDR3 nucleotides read TGCGCCAGCAGTATGGGCCGCGGGGCACGACAAGAGACCCAGTACTTC.

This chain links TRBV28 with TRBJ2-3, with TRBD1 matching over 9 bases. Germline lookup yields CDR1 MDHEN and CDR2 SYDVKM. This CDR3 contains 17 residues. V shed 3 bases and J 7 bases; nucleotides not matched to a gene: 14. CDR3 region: CASSLLYGQGILNTQYF. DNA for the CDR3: TGTGCCAGCAGTTTGCTTTACGGACAGGGGATATTAAATACGCAGTATTTT.

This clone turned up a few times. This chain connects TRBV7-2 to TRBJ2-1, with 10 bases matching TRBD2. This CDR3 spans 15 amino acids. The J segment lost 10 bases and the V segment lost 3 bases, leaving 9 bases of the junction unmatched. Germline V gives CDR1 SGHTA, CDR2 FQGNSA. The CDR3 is CASSFGLAGVEEQFF. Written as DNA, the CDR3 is TGTGCCAGCAGCTTCGGTCTAGCGGGAGTCGAGGAGCAGTTCTTC.

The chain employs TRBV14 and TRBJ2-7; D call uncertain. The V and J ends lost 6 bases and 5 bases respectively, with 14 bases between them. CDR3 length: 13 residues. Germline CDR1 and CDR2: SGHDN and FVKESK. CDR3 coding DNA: TGTGCCAGCAGGAGATTATATGCCGACGAGCAGTACTTC. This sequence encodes CASRRLYADEQYF.

The CDR3 loop reads CASSNGQSSGANVLTF. CDR3 nucleotide sequence: TGCGCCAGCAGCAACGGACAGAGCTCTGGGGCCAACGTCCTGACTTTC. This sequence joins TRBV5-1 and TRBJ2-6; D might be TRBD1 (6 bases). Trimming cost V 4 bases and J 0 bases, with 11 bases left between them. This CDR3 contains 16 residues. Per the germline V gene, CDR1 is SGHRS and CDR2 is YFSETQ.

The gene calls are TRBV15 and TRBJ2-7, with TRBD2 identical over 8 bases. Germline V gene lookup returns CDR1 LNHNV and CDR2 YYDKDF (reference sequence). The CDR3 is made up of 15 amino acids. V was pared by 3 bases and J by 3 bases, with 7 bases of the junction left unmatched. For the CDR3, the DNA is TGTGCCACCAGCAGTTTGTCGCGGGGGGTCTACGAGCAGTACTTC. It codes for CATSSLSRGVYEQYF.

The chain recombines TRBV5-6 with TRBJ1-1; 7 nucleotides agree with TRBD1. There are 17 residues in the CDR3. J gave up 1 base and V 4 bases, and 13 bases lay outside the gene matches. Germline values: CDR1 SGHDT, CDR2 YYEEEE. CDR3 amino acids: CASSQKVTGVRNTEAFF. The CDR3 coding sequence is TGTGCCAGCAGCCAAAAGGTTACAGGGGTCAGGAACACTGAAGCTTTCTTT.

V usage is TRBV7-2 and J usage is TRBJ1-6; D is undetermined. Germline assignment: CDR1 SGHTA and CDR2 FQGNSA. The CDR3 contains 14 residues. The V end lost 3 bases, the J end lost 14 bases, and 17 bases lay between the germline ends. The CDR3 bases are TGTGCCAGCAGCTTTCGAGGGAGTATTCAAGCCCTCCACTTT. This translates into CASSFRGSIQALHF.